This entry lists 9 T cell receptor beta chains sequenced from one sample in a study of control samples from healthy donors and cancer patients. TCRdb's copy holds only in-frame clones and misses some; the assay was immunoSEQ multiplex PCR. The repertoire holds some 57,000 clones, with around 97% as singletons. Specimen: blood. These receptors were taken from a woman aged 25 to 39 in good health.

The chain's CDR3 is CASRRVHTEAFF. The CDR3 DNA reads TGTGCCAGCCGAAGGGTTCACACTGAAGCTTTCTTT. The chain recombines TRBV28 with TRBJ1-1, with no clear D. This CDR3 contains 12 residues. The germline V gene has CDR1 MDHEN and CDR2 SYDVKM. Between the trimmed V and J ends, which lost 8 bases and 3 bases, there was a span of 10 bases.

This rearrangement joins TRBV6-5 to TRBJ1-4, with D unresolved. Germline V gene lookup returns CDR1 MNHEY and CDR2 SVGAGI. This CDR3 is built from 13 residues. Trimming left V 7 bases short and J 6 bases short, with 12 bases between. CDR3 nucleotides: TGTGCCAGCAATCAGGAGATAGATGAAAAACTGTTTTTT. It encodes CASNQEIDEKLFF.

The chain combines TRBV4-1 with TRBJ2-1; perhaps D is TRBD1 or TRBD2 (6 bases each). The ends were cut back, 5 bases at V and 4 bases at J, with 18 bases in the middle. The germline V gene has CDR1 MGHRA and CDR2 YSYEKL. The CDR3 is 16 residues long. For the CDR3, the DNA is TGCGCCAGCAGCAAGGGGGGCGCCAGCCTATACAATGAGCAGTTCTTC. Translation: CASSKGGASLYNEQFF.

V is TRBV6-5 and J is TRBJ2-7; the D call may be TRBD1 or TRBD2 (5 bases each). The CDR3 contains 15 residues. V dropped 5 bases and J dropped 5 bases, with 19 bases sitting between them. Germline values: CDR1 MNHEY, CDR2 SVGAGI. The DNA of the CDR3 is TGTGCCAGCAGTATCGATGATGAGGGGTTCAACGAGCAGTACTTC. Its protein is CASSIDDEGFNEQYF.

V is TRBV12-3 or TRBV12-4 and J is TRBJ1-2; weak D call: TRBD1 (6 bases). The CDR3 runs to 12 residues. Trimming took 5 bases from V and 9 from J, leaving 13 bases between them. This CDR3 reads CASSAGGTSYTF. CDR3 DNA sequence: TGTGCCAGCAGTGCGGGCGGGACAAGCTACACCTTC.

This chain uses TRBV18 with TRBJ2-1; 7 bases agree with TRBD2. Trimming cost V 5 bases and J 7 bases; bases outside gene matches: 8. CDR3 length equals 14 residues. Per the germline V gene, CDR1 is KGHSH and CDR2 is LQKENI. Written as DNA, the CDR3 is TGTGCCAGCTCAGCGGGGCGGGAGTGGAATGAGCAGTTCTTC. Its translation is CASSAGREWNEQFF.

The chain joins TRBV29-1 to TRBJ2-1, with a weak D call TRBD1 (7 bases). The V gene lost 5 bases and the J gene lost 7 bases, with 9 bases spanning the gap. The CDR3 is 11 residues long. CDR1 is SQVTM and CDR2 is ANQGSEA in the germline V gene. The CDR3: CSVQGGNEQFF. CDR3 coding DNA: TGCAGCGTTCAGGGGGGAAATGAGCAGTTCTTC.

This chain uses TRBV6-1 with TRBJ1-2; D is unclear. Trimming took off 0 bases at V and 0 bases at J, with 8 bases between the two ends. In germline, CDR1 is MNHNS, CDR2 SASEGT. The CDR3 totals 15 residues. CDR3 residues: CASSEATNPNYGYTF. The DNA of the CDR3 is TGTGCCAGCAGTGAAGCGACGAACCCTAACTATGGCTACACCTTC.

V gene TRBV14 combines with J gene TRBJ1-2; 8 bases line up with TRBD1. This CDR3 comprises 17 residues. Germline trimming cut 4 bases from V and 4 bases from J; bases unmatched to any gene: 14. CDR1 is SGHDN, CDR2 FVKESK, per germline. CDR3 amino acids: CASSLRDRSVIIYGYTF. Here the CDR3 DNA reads TGTGCCAGCAGCCTCAGGGACAGGTCCGTCATAATCTATGGCTACACCTTC.